Listed below are T cell receptor beta chains from one sample, sequenced in a study of beta chain features in type 1 diabetes. Only in-frame clones appear in the TCRdb table, and some are missing; sequencing was by immunoSEQ multiplex PCR. The sample lists fewer than 500,000 clones, approximately 15% occurring once. Sequenced material: naive CD4+ T cells from blood. The receptors come from a man under 40 in good health. Both conserved end residues are part of each CDR3. The D gene is left open where the match is weak. Clone sizes are given selectively: once, few, many, or a class where the clone is expanded.

V gene	J gene	clone size	D gene	CDR3 length	CDR3 DNA	CDR3 protein
TRBV4-3	TRBJ1-5	few	-	16	TGCGCCAGCAGCCAAGATTCCGGTTATAGCAATCAGCCCCAGCATTTT	CASSQDSGYSNQPQHF
TRBV5-6	TRBJ2-3	once	-	13	TGTGCCAGCAGCTTGGGGCCCACAGATACGCAGTATTTT	CASSLGPTDTQYF
TRBV27	TRBJ2-5	few	TRBD2	17	TGTGCCAGCAGTTTACGTCTAGCGGGGGGGCCAGGAGAGACCCAGTACTTC	CASSLRLAGGPGETQYF
TRBV25-1	TRBJ2-1	few	TRBD2	15	TGTGCCAGCAGTGAGGGACTAGCGGGGATGAATGAGCAGTTCTTC	CASSEGLAGMNEQFF
TRBV7-2	TRBJ2-1	few	-	12	TGTGCCAGCAGCTCACTAGGCAATGAGCAGTTCTTC	CASSSLGNEQFF
TRBV5-1	TRBJ2-5	-	-	14	TGCGCCAGCAGCCCACCCGACACCCAAGAGACCCAGTACTTC	CASSPPDTQETQYF
TRBV18	TRBJ2-5	once	TRBD2	14	TGTGCCAGCTCACCCCGGGGGGGCGAAGAGACCCAGTACTTC	CASSPRGGEETQYF
TRBV11-2	TRBJ2-1	few	-	12	TGTGCCAGCAGCCAACAGGGTACGGAGCAGTTCTTC	CASSQQGTEQFF
TRBV30	TRBJ2-4	few	TRBD2	15	TGTGCCTGGAGGGCTGGCGGGAGGATCAAAAACATTCAGTACTTC	CAWRAGGRIKNIQYF
TRBV30	TRBJ1-1	-	TRBD1	11	TGTGCCTTAACAGGGGACACTGAAGCTTTCTTT	CALTGDTEAFF
TRBV5-1	TRBJ2-3	once	TRBD1	15	TGCGCCAGCACCTCCGGGACAGGGAGCACAGATACGCAGTATTTT	CASTSGTGSTDTQYF
TRBV5-4	TRBJ2-2	-	TRBD1	16	TGTGCCAGCAGCCCGAGGACAGGGCTGGGCACCGGGGAGCTGTTTTTT	CASSPRTGLGTGELFF
TRBV7-9	TRBJ1-1	few	TRBD1	14	TGTGCCAGCAGCTTAGCGACAGGGAGCACTGAAGCTTTCTTT	CASSLATGSTEAFF
TRBV7-3	TRBJ2-5	-	TRBD2	14	TGTGCCAGCAGTAGCGGGAGGTCAATGGAGACCCAGTACTTC	CASSSGRSMETQYF
TRBV7-9	TRBJ2-7	-	-	14	TGTGCCAGCAGCTTAGAGGGAAGAGGGGTGGAGCAGTACTTC	CASSLEGRGVEQYF
TRBV11-3	TRBJ2-3	-	-	12	TGTGCCAGCACTCGGCGCACAGATACGCAGTATTTT	CASTRRTDTQYF